This TCR beta chain derives from a study of T-cell reconstitution after alpha-beta-depleted transplantation in children. A library of TCRbeta sequences, prepared with unique molecular identifiers, was generated. Using its own MiXCR run on the PCR reads, TCRdb lists one record per CDR3 protein. This table has about 130,000 distinct CDR3 sequences, about 9.6% appearing once. Study conclusions and caveats: Where some patients showed high TCRbeta diversity at day 60, it came from recipient T cells and thymic progenitors that had survived. It was newly produced T cells that mostly accounted for T-cell counts and diversity one year after transplant. About two months after transplant, alpha-beta T cells reportedly came from several hundred expanded graft clones.

Germline V CDR1 and CDR2: DFQATT, SNEGSKA (reference sequence). CDR3 length: 14 amino acids. The V end was cut by 3 bases, the J end by 7 bases, with 16 bases between. With respect to this clonotype: Antigen unknown.

The sequencing here drew on PBMCs, mostly from graft donor cells, taken 180 days after TCRalphabeta/CD19-depleted stem cell transplant. The sequence derives from a girl less than two years old who had a stem cell transplant for combined immunodeficiency, so the T cells may come from the graft donor. The chain recombines TRBV20-1 with TRBJ1-5; a possible D gene is TRBD1 (6 bases). Here the CDR3 reads CSARRSGAGQPQHF. CDR3 DNA sequence: TGCAGTGCTAGGAGGTCGGGGGCTGGGCAGCCCCAGCATTTT.